The sequence of this T cell receptor beta chain was determined in a study of blood T cells in healthy people across ages. With V trimmed by 5 bases and J by 2 bases, 6 bases remained unmatched. CDR1 and CDR2 (germline): SQVTM, ANQGSEA. The length of the CDR3 is 16 residues. RNA extraction gave at least 5.5 micrograms of total RNA per sample. A sample-barcoded 5' primer and a J-beta primer mix were used in a second PCR of roughly 7 to 11 cycles. Every cDNA molecule bore a tag from a template-switch adaptor containing 12 random nucleotides. A single record per CDR3 protein comes from TCRdb applying MiXCR to the 5' RACE reads. The sample lists 600,000 to 900,000 distinct CDR3 sequences, 20% to 30% seen once, with about 3% in the top ten. This clonotype was seen more than once but under ten times. The data were also submitted as part of a second study, on T cells of mothers and their children. This second report adds: Maternal samples each gave over 8 million TCR beta CDR3 reads, and child samples roughly 3 million each.

Sequencing used blood. The V call is TRBV29-1, the J call TRBJ2-3; 14 bases map to TRBD2. This receptor was obtained from a boy under 18 in good health. The CDR3 coding sequence is TGCAGCGTTTCCGGGACTAGCGGGGGAACCACAGATACGCAGTATTTT. Amino acids: CSVSGTSGGTTDTQYF.